Below, 23 T cell receptor beta chains from the same sample are listed, as sequenced in a study of blood T cell repertoires in COVID-19 (dated by TCRdb to the early 2020s). Library preparation used the immunoSEQ multiplex PCR assay. TCRdb re-hosts the immuneACCESS table, in-frame sequences only. Its copies lack some clones; in the studies checked, an unresolved V gene accounts for under half of them, and the cause for the rest is not known. For this sample the table gives around 260,000 clones, of which 86% were detected only once. The ten most abundant clones make up approximately 2% of the sample. The sample comprised peripheral blood. The receptor source for this set is a man aged 30-40 years with active or convalescent COVID-19.

The V gene is TRBV4-1, the J gene TRBJ1-5, with D maybe TRBD1 (6 bases). The CDR3 is made up of 16 amino acids. Germline V CDR1 and CDR2: MGHRA, YSYEKL. V gave up 2 bases and J gave up 0 bases, with 11 bases separating them. The CDR3 region is CASSQTPGDSNQPQHF. In DNA form, the CDR3 reads TGCGCCAGCAGCCAAACGCCAGGGGATAGCAATCAGCCCCAGCATTTT.

Comment on this clone: Different DNA sequences within this sample yield the same CDR3. CDR3 DNA sequence: TGCGCCAGCAGCCAAGACCCGGACTCCGGGGAGCTGTTTTTT. Amino acids: CASSQDPDSGELFF. The chain couples TRBV4-1 to TRBJ2-2; possibly TRBD2 for D (5 bases). The germline V gene encodes CDR1 MGHRA and CDR2 YSYEKL. V was clipped by 0 bases and J by 6 bases, with 8 bases between them. This CDR3 is 14 amino acids long.

The genes are TRBV2 and TRBJ2-5; TRBD2 aligns across 8 bases. Germline values: CDR1 SNHLY, CDR2 FYNNEI. CDR3 length equals 15 residues. Germline trimming cut 2 bases from V and 2 bases from J; bases unmatched to any gene: 4. The CDR3: CASSELLAGQETQYF. The CDR3 DNA reads TGTGCCAGCAGTGAATTGTTAGCGGGGCAAGAGACCCAGTACTTC.

This clone was counted a single time. The chain links TRBV27 to TRBJ2-1, with 9 bases that match TRBD2. The V gene end was trimmed by 6 bases and the J gene end by 15 bases; junction bases not matched to a gene: 6. CDR1 is MNHEY and CDR2 is SMNVEV in the germline V gene (reference sequence). The CDR3 is 11 residues long. CDR3 sequence: CASRAGGHLFF. CDR3 nucleotides: TGTGCCAGCAGGGCGGGGGGGCATCTGTTCTTC.

The CDR3 sequence is CASSGPGTSGQETQYF. DNA for the CDR3: TGCGCCAGCAGCGGGCCCGGGACTAGCGGACAAGAGACCCAGTACTTC. The chain is built from TRBV5-1 and TRBJ2-5; the match to TRBD2 covers 11 bases. Germline CDR1 is SGHRS and CDR2 is YFSETQ. This CDR3 is built from 16 residues. J was trimmed by 2 bases and V by 4 bases; bases with no gene match: 7.

This clone has a single count. J is TRBJ2-7 and V is TRBV2; 7 bases are a match to TRBD1. The germline V gene encodes CDR1 SNHLY and CDR2 FYNNEI. V dropped 5 bases and J dropped 6; count of bases not matched to a gene: 10. The CDR3 is 14 amino acids. The CDR3 spells CASSKYDRAGEQYF. In DNA, the CDR3 is TGTGCCAGCAGTAAATATGACAGGGCCGGCGAGCAGTACTTC.

V and J are TRBV6-1 and TRBJ1-5; the match to TRBD1 covers 8 bases. This CDR3 is built from 17 residues. Germline trimming cut 3 bases from V and 2 bases from J; bases unmatched to any gene: 9. The germline CDR1 and CDR2 sequences are MNHNS and SASEGT. The CDR3 region is CASSDRQGQGGNQPQHF. In DNA, the CDR3 is TGTGCCAGCAGTGACCGACAGGGGCAGGGAGGCAATCAGCCCCAGCATTTT.

This sequence joins TRBV11-2 and TRBJ2-1; 13 bases match TRBD2. V was pared by 5 bases and J by 10 bases, with 8 bases of the junction left unmatched. The CDR3 length is 15 residues. Germline V gene lookup returns CDR1 SGHAT and CDR2 FQNNGV. The CDR3 reads CASSPRLAGGREQFF. For the CDR3, the DNA is TGTGCCAGCAGCCCCAGACTAGCGGGGGGCCGCGAGCAGTTCTTC. The whole variable domain, remainder taken from reference TRBV11-2 and TRBJ2-1, is EAGVAQSPRYKIIEKRQSVAFWCNPISGHATLYWYQQILGQGPKLLIQFQNNGVVDDSQLPKDRFSAERLKGVDSTLKIQPAKLEDSAVYLCASSPRLAGGREQFFGPGTRLTVL.

J is TRBJ2-7 and V is TRBV7-2, with a possible D match to TRBD2 (6 bases). The CDR3 length is 13 residues. V shed 5 bases and J shed 7 bases, with 15 bases lying between them. Per germline, CDR1 SGHTA and CDR2 FQGNSA. CDR3 sequence (DNA): TGTGCCAGCAGCCTAGAAAGTGGGAGGGAGCAGTACTTC. Translating gives CASSLESGREQYF.

The chain has TRBV11-1 and TRBJ2-1, with TRBD2 identical over 8 bases. This CDR3 has 16 amino acids. Germline V CDR1 and CDR2: SGHAT, FQDESV (reference sequence). V gave up 1 base and J gave up 3 bases; unmatched junction bases: 5. CDR3 bases: TGTGCCAGCAGCTTAGGCCCCAGCGGGGGCTACAATGAGCAGTTCTTC. Translation: CASSLGPSGGYNEQFF.

V usage is TRBV19 and J usage is TRBJ1-2; D call uncertain. The CDR3 spans 11 residues. From germline, CDR1 is LNHDA and CDR2 SQIVND (reference sequence). The germline V and J ends were trimmed by 7 bases and 4 bases, with 7 bases remaining between them. The CDR3 DNA is TGTGCCAGTAATTCCCTCTATGGCTACACCTTC. Its protein is CASNSLYGYTF. Looking up the rest from reference TRBV19 and TRBJ1-2 gives the full variable domain: DGGITQSPKYLFRKEGQNVTLSCEQNLNHDAMYWYRQDPGQGLRLIYYSQIVNDFQKGDIAEGYSVSREKKESFPLTVTSAQKNPTAFYLCASNSLYGYTFGSGTRLTVV.

The DNA for the CDR3 is TGCGCCAGCAGCCAAGATGAGGGACAGGCCACTAGCACAGATACGCAGTATTTT. It encodes CASSQDEGQATSTDTQYF. The rearrangement uses TRBV4-3 and TRBJ2-3; 8 bases line up with TRBD1. J gave up 0 bases and V 0 bases, and 8 bases lay outside the gene matches. CDR1 is LGHNA and CDR2 is YSLEER in the germline V gene. The CDR3 is made up of 18 amino acids.

The rearrangement links TRBV6-2 or TRBV6-3 to TRBJ2-7, with D possibly matching TRBD1 (5 bases). This CDR3 is built from 15 residues. Trimming stripped 2 bases from V and 11 bases from J, with 22 bases between. The germline V gene encodes CDR1 MNHEY and CDR2 SVGEGT. In DNA form, the CDR3 reads TGTGCCAGCAGTTACCGAAAGGACAATGGCCCCCTTGAGTACTTC. Translating it yields CASSYRKDNGPLEYF.

About this clone itself: Because the CDR3's place on the DNA is in doubt, the DNA is left out and the CDR3 is given as listed by TCRdb. This chain connects TRBV5-8 to TRBJ2-7; TRBD2, the D gene given by the table, was not confirmed from the DNA. The V gene's germline CDR1 is SGHTS and CDR2 YDEGEE. The CDR3 adds up to 14 amino acids, both ends counted. CDR3 residues: CASSFGSGHYEQYF.

The V call is TRBV5-1, the J call TRBJ2-1, with 7 bases that match TRBD2. V dropped 2 bases and J dropped 7; count of bases not matched to a gene: 6. The CDR3 loop spans 14 amino acids. The germline gives CDR1 SGHRS, CDR2 YFSETQ. The CDR3 region is CASSLAAGANEQFF. The DNA for the CDR3 is TGCGCCAGCAGCTTAGCCGCGGGAGCTAATGAGCAGTTCTTC. Drawing the rest from reference TRBV5-1 and TRBJ2-1, the complete variable domain is KAGVTQTPRYLIKTRGQQVTLSCSPISGHRSVSWYQQTPGQGLQFLFEYFSETQRNKGNFPGRFSGRQFSNSRSEMNVSTLELGDSALYLCASSLAAGANEQFFGPGTRLTVL.

The chain recombines TRBV9 with TRBJ1-1; TRBD1 aligns across 7 bases. This CDR3 contains 14 residues. The V gene's germline CDR1 is SGDLS and CDR2 YYNGEE. The V and J ends lost 3 bases and 6 bases, in that order; junction bases with no gene match: 8. The CDR3 protein is CASSGKGGAPEAFF. The CDR3 DNA is TGTGCCAGCAGCGGTAAAGGGGGCGCCCCTGAAGCTTTCTTT.

V and J are TRBV10-1 and TRBJ2-3, with 10 positions matching TRBD2. CDR1 WNHNN and CDR2 SYGVQD come from the germline V gene (reference sequence). This CDR3 is built from 15 residues. Unmatched junction bases numbered 4, after V lost 4 bases and J lost 3 bases. The CDR3 sequence is CASSGLAGVTDTQYF. As DNA, the CDR3 is TGCGCCAGCAGTGGGCTAGCGGGGGTAACAGATACGCAGTATTTT.

The chain has TRBV27 and TRBJ1-5, with 7 bases that match TRBD1. The CDR3 loop spans 13 amino acids. J gave up 6 bases and V 6 bases, and 5 bases lay outside the gene matches. Germline V CDR1 and CDR2: MNHEY, SMNVEV (reference sequence). Here the CDR3 reads CASSTGDGQPQHF. DNA for the CDR3: TGTGCCAGCAGCACAGGGGATGGTCAGCCCCAGCATTTT.

This clone has just a few counts. The rearrangement joins TRBV19 to TRBJ2-7; 8 nucleotides agree with TRBD1. The germline gives CDR1 LNHDA, CDR2 SQIVND (reference sequence). With 0 bases clipped from V and 3 bases from J, the junction kept 13 bases outside the gene matches. This CDR3 is 18 amino acids long. Here the CDR3 reads CASSIDLLEDRDVYEQYF. CDR3 bases: TGTGCCAGTAGTATAGATCTATTAGAGGACAGGGATGTCTACGAGCAGTACTTC. The full variable domain, completed using reference TRBV19 and TRBJ2-7, is DGGITQSPKYLFRKEGQNVTLSCEQNLNHDAMYWYRQDPGQGLRLIYYSQIVNDFQKGDIAEGYSVSREKKESFPLTVTSAQKNPTAFYLCASSIDLLEDRDVYEQYFGPGTRLTVT.

This chain links TRBV9 with TRBJ2-5; 7 bases line up with TRBD1. CDR1 and CDR2 from the germline V gene are SGDLS and YYNGEE. Losses at the gene ends were 3 bases for V and 2 bases for J; bases not matched to a gene: 1. The CDR3 is 13 residues long. The CDR3 protein is CASSEGQQETQYF. The CDR3 DNA follows: TGTGCCAGCAGCGAGGGACAGCAAGAGACCCAGTACTTC.

This chain connects TRBV9 to TRBJ2-3, with 12 positions matching TRBD2. This CDR3 spans 15 amino acids. Germline V CDR1 and CDR2: SGDLS, YYNGEE. The V gene end was trimmed by 7 bases and the J gene end by 2 bases; junction bases not matched to a gene: 5. The CDR3 DNA reads TGTGCCAGCGCCCGGACTAGCGGGGCCACAGATACGCAGTATTTT. It translates to CASARTSGATDTQYF. Supplemented by reference TRBV9 and TRBJ2-3, the full variable domain reads DSGVTQTPKHLITATGQRVTLRCSPRSGDLSVYWYQQSLDQGLQFLIQYYNGEERAKGNILERFSAQQFPDLHSELNLSSLELGDSALYFCASARTSGATDTQYFGPGTRLTVL.

This clone was seen a few times. The chain links TRBV4-3 to TRBJ1-4; no firm D call. The CDR3 totals 14 residues. Germline lookup yields CDR1 LGHNA and CDR2 YSLEER. V gave up 8 bases and J gave up 6 bases, with 16 bases separating them. The CDR3 is CASAGELLDEKLFF. The CDR3 nucleotides read TGCGCCAGCGCTGGGGAGCTCCTGGATGAAAAACTGTTTTTT.

The rearrangement links TRBV5-8 to TRBJ1-5, with D unresolved. V was shortened by 0 bases and J by 0 bases, with 10 bases between the two germline ends. The CDR3 runs 16 residues. Germline V gene data show CDR1 as SGHTS and CDR2 as YDEGEE. The CDR3 spells CASSLDVSGSNQPQHF. The CDR3 nucleotides read TGTGCCAGCAGCTTGGACGTGTCGGGTAGCAATCAGCCCCAGCATTTT.